This entry describes one T cell receptor beta chain. Its binding antigen is unknown. No clone much larger than this one lies a single base away; base qualities are absent. The method was multiplex PCR. The reads were generated on an Illumina HiSeq 4000. To build TCR beta libraries, CDR3 regions were amplified by Arm-PCR using iRepertoire HTBI primers. Gel purification was performed on PCR products prior to sequencing. In the original analysis: Gene usage analysis of CDR3 amino acid clonotypes used the approximately 56 TRBV and 14 TRBJ segments found across samples. COPE and FqMerger were used to merge the filtered high-quality paired reads into contigs. Contigs were aligned with BLAST to IMGT TRBV, TRBD and TRBJ reference genes, and CDR3 was defined per IMGT. Any clonotype with a frequency above 0.1% was counted as a highly expanded clone. Shannon entropy served as the measure of repertoire diversity, while the Gini coefficient captured V-J evenness. A clonotype was considered public if more than one individual shared it. The public sequencing data were trimmed at Q25 with fastp and processed into clonotypes with MiXCR by TCRdb, which kept only in-frame beta chains. Rows are combined by CDR3 protein, so each entry shows the most common genes and DNA. TCRdb, rather than the study authors, made the V and J calls. Here the sample has approximately 400,000 distinct CDR3 sequences; roughly a sixth occur a single time. The ten largest account for approximately 21% of the sample.

This entry comes from a study of regulatory T cells in long-lasting Graves disease (dated by TCRdb to the early 2020s). About the full investigation: Antithyroid drugs had been taken for less than 3 months by newly diagnosed Graves' disease patients. A total of about 33 samples underwent TCR sequencing: around 13 from persistent and approximately 20 from newly diagnosed Graves' disease patients. The study was conducted in China and was registered as a clinical trial. This study used TCR sequencing and RNA sequencing of peripheral blood to compare persistent Graves' disease patients against newly diagnosed Graves' disease patients.

The study at large found these results: The authors noted that the small sample size was a limitation that may lower accuracy. A larger number of public clonotypes was shared among persistent patients (fewer than 3,000) than among newly diagnosed patients (roughly 1,000). Persistent disease showed preferential use of TRBV28, TRBJ1-2 and TRBJ2-5, whereas newly diagnosed disease favored TRBV20-1 and TRBJ2-1. Sequencing and analysis were limited to the TCR beta chain. Compared with newly diagnosed patients, patients with persistent Graves' disease had lower TCR Shannon entropy and fewer highly expanded clones, which suggests clonal expansion. Only peripheral blood was studied, because thyroid tissue, the primary lesion, was inaccessible.

The germline V gene provides CDR1 SGHRS and CDR2 YFSETQ. The CDR3, cysteine through phenylalanine, is 13 amino acids long. Just the 39-base CDR3 DNA is kept, in frame starting at base 1. The V and J ends are trimmed by 3 bases and 7 bases, leaving 11 bases between them. In light of the paper, this sample's time point label describes: newly diagnosed GD, antithyroid drugs for less than 3 months. RNA was extracted from PBMCs in TRIzol for both TCR sequencing and RNA sequencing. The diagnosis of Graves' disease was made according to American Thyroid Association guidelines. Patients for the study were recruited at an endocrinology department in Xi'an, China. From each patient, approximately 9 milliliters of peripheral blood was collected into an EDTA anticoagulant tube. Ficoll Paque Plus density gradient separation was used to isolate PBMCs, and no additional T cell sorting was done. An Agilent 2100 Bioanalyzer and agarose gel were used to assess RNA quality, and a NanoDrop 2000 was used to measure RNA concentration.

This specimen was peripheral blood mononuclear cells (PBMCs), taken at new diagnosis, from a patient treated with antithyroid drugs. This receptor was obtained from a female donor with Graves disease. The chain links TRBV5-1 with TRBJ1-3; the D gene is unclear. The sequence in DNA is TGCGCCAGCAGCTCGGCCCCTCGGAACACCATATATTTT. Translated, it gives CASSSAPRNTIYF. The full variable domain, with segments outside the CDR3 supplied by the reference TRBV5-1 and TRBJ1-3 proteins, appears as KAGVTQTPRYLIKTRGQQVTLSCSPISGHRSVSWYQQTPGQGLQFLFEYFSETQRNKGNFPGRFSGRQFSNSRSEMNVSTLELGDSALYLCASSSAPRNTIYFGEGSWLTVV.